These 19 T cell receptor beta chains were sequenced from one sample in a study of tumor-infiltrating lymphocytes in primary liver carcinoma. Alongside blood RNA obtained from unsorted whole blood, germline DNA was also extracted. Starting from 500 ng of total RNA, TCR beta cDNA was produced with a primer in the constant region. Library construction for TCR beta comprised three nested multiplex PCR rounds performed with slightly modified ARM-PCR. It was with TRBV1-TRBV30 forward primers and a C-beta reverse primer that the first two PCR rounds were run, at approximately 10 cycles each. TCRdb used MiXCR to reprocess the multiplex PCR reads, holding one entry per CDR3 protein. The sample holds about 310,000 distinct CDR3 sequences, around 50% seen once. Input material: peripheral blood. The receptors derive from a woman in her twenties or thirties with primary liver carcinoma and hepatitis B virus infection.

This clonotype was seen many times. The genes are TRBV11-2 and TRBJ2-3, with TRBD2 as a possible D gene (5 bases). Trimming removed 1 base at V and 2 bases at J, with 16 bases between. Germline CDR1 SGHAT, CDR2 FQNNGV. The CDR3 is made up of 17 amino acids. CDR3 sequence: CASSLGQAAELTDTQYF. The CDR3, as DNA: TGTGCCAGCAGCTTAGGTCAGGCAGCGGAGCTCACAGATACGCAGTATTTT.

This clonotype was seen at least ten times. The chain carries TRBV4-2 and TRBJ2-3, with TRBD2 identical over 7 bases. The CDR3 runs to 15 residues. CDR1 is LGHNA and CDR2 is YNFKEQ in the germline V gene. With 2 bases clipped from V and 5 bases from J, the junction kept 7 bases outside the gene matches. The CDR3 coding sequence is TGTGCCAGCAGCCAACGGACTAGTGGTGAAGATACGCAGTATTTT. Its protein is CASSQRTSGEDTQYF.

This chain connects TRBV5-8 to TRBJ1-5; D unclear. Trimming stripped 0 bases from V and 0 bases from J, with 7 bases between. Germline V gene sequence: CDR1 SGHTS, CDR2 YDEGEE. The CDR3 is 15 amino acids. The CDR3 here is CASSLELNSNQPQHF. In nucleotides, the CDR3 is TGTGCCAGCAGCTTGGAGCTCAATAGCAATCAGCCCCAGCATTTT.

This clonotype was counted only a few times. The gene calls are TRBV6-2 or TRBV6-3 and TRBJ2-1, with 8 bases aligning to TRBD2. J lost 7 bases, V lost 6 bases, and 14 bases had no gene match. Per germline, CDR1 MNHEY and CDR2 SVGEGT. This CDR3 region has 16 residues. This CDR3 is CASSTPLVAGKNEQFF. For the CDR3, the DNA is TGTGCCAGCAGCACCCCTTTGGTAGCGGGAAAGAATGAGCAGTTCTTC.

This clonotype was observed many times. The gene calls are TRBV29-1 and TRBJ1-1, with D possibly matching TRBD1 (6 bases). V lost 5 bases to trimming and J lost 1 base, with 8 bases between them. Germline-derived CDR1 and CDR2 are SQVTM and ANQGSEA. The CDR3 is 12 residues long. For the CDR3, the DNA is TGCAGCGTTAAGACAGGGAACACTGAAGCTTTCTTT. Translated, it gives CSVKTGNTEAFF.

As concerns this clonotype: No conserved phenylalanine or tryptophan ends this CDR3, so it is likely a read error. The V and J genes are TRBV6-2 or TRBV6-3 and TRBJ2-4, with D hard to call. There are 15 residues in the CDR3. Germline lookup yields CDR1 MNHEY and CDR2 SVGEGT. Trimming shortened V by 5 bases and J by 9 bases, and 20 bases separated the two germline ends. The CDR3 spells CASSPMMNPAGIQYC. The CDR3 DNA follows: TGTGCCAGCAGTCCAATGATGAATCCAGCAGGCATTCAGTACTGC.

As concerns this clonotype: Given a much more abundant clone one base away, this may be a read error. The chain joins TRBV4-3 to TRBJ2-2; possibly TRBD1 for D (5 bases). Germline loops: CDR1 LGHNA, CDR2 YSLEER. This CDR3 region has 16 residues. Here the CDR3 DNA reads TGCGCCAGCAGCCAATCAATGGACACGAAGACCGGGGAGCTGTTTTTT. Translation: CASSQSMDTKTGELFF.

Remarks on this clonotype: With a much larger clone just one base away, this may be a read error. V and J are TRBV29-1 and TRBJ2-2; the match to TRBD2 covers 8 bases. Germline V gene sequence: CDR1 SQVTM, CDR2 ANQGSEA. CDR3 length: 14 residues. The CDR3, as DNA: TGCAGCGCTATGCGGGAGGTGAACACCGGGGAGCTGCTTTTT. Translation: CSAMREVNTGELLF.

Of note for this clonotype: This may be a read error, as it is one base from a much larger clone. The chain joins TRBV12-3 or TRBV12-4 to TRBJ2-2; TRBD2 matches 10 bases. This CDR3 is 15 amino acids long. J lost 4 bases, V lost 10 bases, and 9 bases had no gene match. The CDR3 is CANTPGLASTGELFF. In DNA form, the CDR3 reads TGTGCCAACACCCCGGGACTAGCGAGCACCGGGGAGCTGTTTTTT.

The chain has TRBV6-6 and TRBJ2-2, with TRBD1 as a possible D gene (6 bases). The CDR3 totals 16 residues. Deletions cut 5 bases from V and 6 bases from J, with 19 bases between. Germline assignment: CDR1 MNHNY and CDR2 SVGAGI (reference sequence). CDR3 DNA sequence: TGTGCCAGCAGTACCGTAGGGGGTAGCCGGGCCGGGGAGCTGTTTTTT. Protein: CASSTVGGSRAGELFF.

The V gene is TRBV13, the J gene TRBJ2-3, with 7 bases that match TRBD1. This CDR3 is 15 amino acids long. The J segment lost 0 bases and the V segment lost 5 bases, leaving 5 bases of the junction unmatched. Germline CDR1 and CDR2: PRHDT and FYEKMQ (reference sequence). The CDR3 protein is CASSPRGPSTDTQYF. In DNA form, the CDR3 reads TGTGCCAGCAGCCCGAGGGGGCCCAGCACAGATACGCAGTATTTT.

As concerns this clonotype: A much bigger clone sits one base away, suggesting this may be a read error. The J gene is TRBJ2-7, the V gene TRBV29-1; D is unresolved. In germline, CDR1 is SQVTM, CDR2 ANQGSEA. The CDR3 spans 11 residues. The DNA for the CDR3 is TGCAGCATTGAGGTGTTTAGGGAGCAGTACTTC. It yields the protein CSIEVFREQYF.

About this clonotype: A much larger clone lies one base from this, so it may be a read error. This sequence joins TRBV2 and TRBJ2-1; 14 nucleotides align to TRBD2. The V gene's germline CDR1 is SNHLY and CDR2 FYNNEI. CDR3 size: 15 residues. The CDR3 sequence is CASRAGLAGGNERFF. The CDR3 region has the DNA TGTGCCAGCAGGGCCGGACTAGCGGGAGGCAATGAGCGGTTCTTC.

CDR3 amino acids: CASSSGGRHQYF. The CDR3 nucleotides read TGTGCCAGCAGCTCAGGGGGGCGTCATCAGTACTTC. The rearrangement uses TRBV6-1 and TRBJ2-7, with a tentative D call TRBD1 (7 bases). Trimming shortened V by 6 bases and J by 10 bases, and 16 bases separated the two germline ends. The length of the CDR3 is 12 residues. In germline, CDR1 is MNHNS, CDR2 SASEGT.

Only a few counts were recorded for this clonotype. The J gene is TRBJ2-2, the V gene TRBV12-3 or TRBV12-4, with TRBD2 matching over 7 bases. V gave up 6 bases and J gave up 0 bases; unmatched junction bases: 7. CDR3 length equals 16 residues. The chain's CDR3 is CASRPLLAANTGELFF. DNA of the CDR3: TGTGCCAGCAGGCCTCTCCTAGCGGCGAACACCGGGGAGCTGTTTTTT.

About this clonotype itself: One end of the junction is discordant with germline, which a read error may explain. The gene calls are TRBV29-1 and TRBJ2-5; 11 nucleotides align to TRBD1. Germline CDR1 reads SQVTM; CDR2 reads ANQGSEA. The CDR3 has 14 amino acids. The CDR3 is CGVEDRGQGETQYF. The CDR3 DNA is TGCGGCGTTGAAGATCGGGGACAGGGGGAGACCCAATACTTC.

As regards this clonotype: A much larger clone differs from this one at a single base, so this may be a read error. The chain links TRBV7-8 to TRBJ2-2, with D uncertain. The CDR3 is 14 amino acids. The germline CDR1 and CDR2 sequences are SGHVS and FQNEAQ. The ends were cut back, 1 base at V and 6 bases at J, with 9 bases in the middle. The CDR3 loop reads CASSLGIPPGELFF. In DNA, the CDR3 is TGTGCCAGCAGCTTAGGAATCCCCCCCGGGGAGCTGTTTTTT. Together with reference TRBV7-8 and TRBJ2-2, the CDR3 gives the full variable domain: GAGVSQSPRYKVAKRGQDVALRCDPISGHVSLFWYQQALGQGPEFLTYFQNEAQLDKSGLPSDRFFAERPEGSVSTLKIQRTQQEDSAVYLCASSLGIPPGELFFGEGSRLTVL.

The DNA of the CDR3 is TGCGCCAGCAGTCCTACAGGGGCCACCTACGAGCAGTACTTC. Its translation: CASSPTGATYEQYF. This chain uses TRBV10-1 with TRBJ2-7, with TRBD1 matching 7 bases. The CDR3 length is 14 residues. J gave up 2 bases and V 5 bases, and 6 bases lay outside the gene matches. Per the germline V gene, CDR1 is WNHNN and CDR2 is SYGVQD (reference sequence).

Regarding this clonotype: Sequence at one end of the junction differs from germline and may be a read error. This chain joins TRBV29-1 and TRBJ2-7; D gene ambiguous. Germline V gives CDR1 SQVTM, CDR2 ANQGSEA. The CDR3 is 13 residues long. For the CDR3, the DNA is TGCAGCTTTGAAGATCGGAAGACCTGCGAGCAGTACTTC. It codes for CSFEDRKTCEQYF.